This T cell receptor beta chain was identified during a study of shared clonotypes between healthy human individuals. Germline CDR1 is SQVTM and CDR2 is ANQGSEA. After removal of 7 bases from V and 3 bases from J, the junction contained 4 bases not matched to a gene. This CDR3 region has 12 residues. Deep-level running was used for the assay. Measured with immunoSEQ multiplex PCR; TCRdb has only the in-frame clones, and not every one. Of more than 2 million clones listed, about 94% were seen once; the top ten hold 0.85% to 1.2%. Naive CD8 cells, CD45RO-negative and positively selected for CCR7, excluded terminally differentiated effector memory CD45RA+ cells.

V is TRBV29-1 and J is TRBJ2-7, with 9 bases lining up with TRBD1. The sequence came from a man aged 18 to 30 in good health. Sequencing used naive CD8+ T cells sorted from blood. The CDR3 sequence is CSGLGQGYEQYF. Written as DNA, the CDR3 is TGCAGCGGCCTGGGACAGGGCTACGAGCAGTACTTC.